Listed here are 27 T cell receptor beta chains from one sample, sequenced in a study of blood T cell repertoires in COVID-19. Method: immunoSEQ multiplex PCR; TCRdb's copy keeps in-frame clones and lacks some. In the table there are 150,000 to 200,000 clones, roughly nine tenths of which are singletons. The sequenced sample was peripheral blood. The source is a young man who had recovered from COVID-19.

CDR3 in DNA: TGTGCCACCAGAAGTGGCGGGAGCCAGTACAATGAGCAGTTCTTC. Translated: CATRSGGSQYNEQFF. The V call is TRBV6-5, the J call TRBJ2-1, with 7 bases aligning to TRBD2. V was pared by 10 bases and J by 4 bases, with 13 bases of the junction left unmatched. Per the germline V gene, CDR1 is MNHEY and CDR2 is SVGAGI. This CDR3 region has 15 residues.

V is TRBV6-2 or TRBV6-3 and J is TRBJ1-1; a possible D gene is TRBD1 (5 bases). CDR1 and CDR2 (germline): MNHEY, SVGEGT. The CDR3 extends over 13 amino acids. Trimming took 0 bases from V and 4 from J, leaving 6 bases between them. The CDR3 loop is CASSYSQGTEAFF. The CDR3 coding sequence is TGTGCCAGCAGTTACTCCCAGGGCACTGAAGCTTTCTTT.

This clone was seen a few times. The chain joins TRBV3-1 (or the pseudogene TRBV3-2) to TRBJ1-6, with a possible D match to TRBD1 (5 bases). Germline V gene data show CDR1 as LGHDT and CDR2 as YNNKEL (reference sequence). The CDR3 runs 23 residues. Trimming stripped 0 bases from V and 0 bases from J, with 27 bases between. The CDR3 reads CASSQEGGDLQIFLSSYNSPLHF. The CDR3 DNA follows: TGTGCCAGCAGCCAAGAGGGAGGGGACTTGCAGATATTTTTGAGCTCCTATAATTCACCCCTCCACTTT.

The chain carries TRBV9 and TRBJ2-7, with 10 bases lining up with TRBD1. V was pared by 4 bases and J by 2 bases, with 9 bases of the junction left unmatched. The CDR3 is 16 amino acids. Per germline, CDR1 SGDLS and CDR2 YYNGEE. The CDR3 nucleotides read TGTGCCAGCAGCCTAAAGGTGGGACAGGGGACCTACGAGCAGTACTTC. Protein sequence: CASSLKVGQGTYEQYF.

The chain combines TRBV7-2 with TRBJ1-5; tentatively, D is TRBD1 (5 bases). Deletions cut 7 bases from V and 5 bases from J, with 18 bases between. The CDR3 sequence is 15 residues long. From germline, CDR1 is SGHTA and CDR2 FQGNSA. The CDR3 reads CASTPRGGTDQPQHF. The CDR3 region has the DNA TGTGCCAGCACCCCACGGGGGGGAACAGATCAGCCCCAGCATTTT.

The genes are TRBV10-2 and TRBJ2-7, with 7 bases matching TRBD2. J was trimmed by 4 bases and V by 6 bases; bases with no gene match: 9. Germline CDR1 reads WSHSY; CDR2 reads SAAADI. The CDR3 runs 14 residues. The CDR3 bases are TGCGCCAGCAGACCCGGGACTACCATTTACGAGCAGTACTTC. Translated: CASRPGTTIYEQYF.

This chain joins TRBV7-2 and TRBJ2-7; no firm D call. The ends were cut back, 5 bases at V and 2 bases at J, with 16 bases in the middle. The CDR3 is 15 residues long. Germline V gene data show CDR1 as SGHTA and CDR2 as FQGNSA. The CDR3 sequence is CASSPPLLPTYEQYF. The CDR3 DNA is TGTGCCAGCAGCCCACCCTTACTCCCTACCTACGAGCAGTACTTC.

The chain recombines TRBV10-2 with TRBJ2-3, with 9 bases fitting TRBD2. The CDR3 totals 18 residues. Trimming removed 4 bases from V and 0 bases from J; junction bases left unmatched: 11. CDR1 is WSHSY, CDR2 SAAADI, per germline. CDR3 nucleotides: TGCGCCAGCAGTGGACTAGCGGCCGTCCTGCCGAGCACAGATACGCAGTATTTT. It yields the protein CASSGLAAVLPSTDTQYF.

The chain uses TRBV28 and TRBJ2-6; D remains ambiguous. The CDR3 extends over 16 amino acids. V was cut by 7 bases and J by 0 bases, with 13 bases left in between. Germline assignment: CDR1 MDHEN and CDR2 SYDVKM. The CDR3 nucleotides are TGTGCCAGCACCCCCCTCGACAACTCTGGGGCCAACGTCCTGACTTTC. This sequence encodes CASTPLDNSGANVLTF. The variable domain in full, completed from reference TRBV28 and TRBJ2-6, reads DVKVTQSSRYLVKRTGEKVFLECVQDMDHENMFWYRQDPGLGLRLIYFSYDVKMKEKGDIPEGYSVSREKKERFSLILESASTNQTSMYLCASTPLDNSGANVLTFGAGSRLTVL.

The chain couples TRBV23-1 to TRBJ1-3, with D maybe TRBD1 (5 bases). TRBV23-1 is labeled an ORF, and its function is uncertain. The V end was cut by 5 bases, the J end by 8 bases, with 16 bases between. The CDR3 covers 14 residues. The DNA for the CDR3 is TGCGCCAGCAGTGAGAGAGGGGAGGCGCACACCATATATTTT. This codes for CASSERGEAHTIYF.

The chain uses TRBV12-3 or TRBV12-4 and TRBJ2-1; possible D gene TRBD2, 5 bases. V lost 6 bases and J lost 3, with 9 bases in between. The CDR3 is made up of 13 amino acids. The CDR3 reads CASSLGSYNEQFF. The CDR3 DNA follows: TGTGCCAGCAGCCTAGGGAGCTACAATGAGCAGTTCTTC.

V is TRBV4-1 and J is TRBJ1-1, with TRBD1 matching over 9 bases. The CDR3 has 16 amino acids. CDR1 MGHRA and CDR2 YSYEKL come from the germline V gene. After removal of 0 bases from V and 3 bases from J, the junction contained 5 bases not matched to a gene. The CDR3 reads CASSQEAGQGDTEAFF. The CDR3 DNA follows: TGCGCCAGCAGCCAAGAAGCGGGACAGGGAGACACTGAAGCTTTCTTT.

V and J are TRBV25-1 and TRBJ2-1, with 11 bases matching TRBD2. The CDR3 contains 16 residues. The junction had 3 bases not matched to a gene; V was cut back by 3 bases and J by 2 bases. Germline CDR1 reads MGHDK; CDR2 reads SYGVNS. CDR3 in amino acids: CASSEPGLAAYNEQFF. In nucleotides, the CDR3 is TGTGCCAGCAGTGAGCCGGGACTAGCGGCCTACAATGAGCAGTTCTTC.

This chain's CDR3 is CAISTVTASYTF. CDR3 sequence (DNA): TGTGCCATCAGTACCGTGACAGCAAGCTACACCTTC. The chain joins TRBV10-3 to TRBJ1-2; TRBD1 might be the D (5 bases). This CDR3 contains 12 residues. Germline-derived CDR1 and CDR2 are ENHRY and SYGVKD. V lost 5 bases and J 9 bases, leaving 13 bases between the germline ends.

The rearrangement links TRBV29-1 to TRBJ1-2; perhaps TRBD1 as D (5 bases). The V and J ends lost 5 bases and 4 bases respectively, with 17 bases between them. This CDR3 region has 14 residues. In germline, CDR1 is SQVTM, CDR2 ANQGSEA. CDR3 protein: CSVLPQSQGYGYTF. The CDR3 bases are TGCAGCGTTCTGCCGCAGTCCCAGGGCTATGGCTACACCTTC.

The rearrangement uses TRBV7-9 and TRBJ2-7; TRBD2 is a possible D gene (6 bases). With 5 bases removed from V and 1 base from J, the gap between germline ends came to 12 bases. The germline V gene encodes CDR1 SEHNR and CDR2 FQNEAQ (reference sequence). The CDR3 is 14 amino acids. CDR3 DNA sequence: TGTGCCAGCAGCCCGGAGGGTTTTTCCTACGAGCAGTACTTC. Translation: CASSPEGFSYEQYF.

The rearrangement links TRBV2 to TRBJ2-3, with 13 bases lining up with TRBD2. The CDR3 has 15 residues. V lost 6 bases, J lost 4 bases, and 4 bases stayed unmatched. CDR1 and CDR2 (germline): SNHLY, FYNNEI. CDR3 nucleotides: TGTGCCAGCAGGGGGACTAGCGGGACCGCAGATACGCAGTATTTT. This gives the protein CASRGTSGTADTQYF.

The chain uses TRBV19 and TRBJ2-7; D possibly corresponds to TRBD2 (6 bases). Per the germline V gene, CDR1 is LNHDA and CDR2 is SQIVND (reference sequence). The CDR3 is 14 residues long. Between the trimmed V and J ends, which lost 4 bases and 3 bases, there was a span of 13 bases. The CDR3 DNA is TGTGCCAGTAGTACCGGGACTGGGAACTACGAGCAGTACTTC. Translated, it gives CASSTGTGNYEQYF.

The rearrangement uses TRBV2 and TRBJ2-1; 12 nucleotides match TRBD2. This CDR3 comprises 17 residues. Per the germline V gene, CDR1 is SNHLY and CDR2 is FYNNEI. Trimming took 1 base from V and 5 from J; bases not matched to a gene: 6. In nucleotides, the CDR3 is TGTGCCAGCAGTGAAGAAATGCTAGCGGGAGGGAACAATGAGCAGTTCTTC. Translated: CASSEEMLAGGNNEQFF. The full variable domain, with the rest looked up from reference TRBV2 and TRBJ2-1, is EPEVTQTPSHQVTQMGQEVILRCVPISNHLYFYWYRQILGQKVEFLVSFYNNEISEKSEIFDDQFSVERPDGSNFTLKIRSTKLEDSAMYFCASSEEMLAGGNNEQFFGPGTRLTVL.

V is TRBV11-2 and J is TRBJ2-7; maybe TRBD2 (7 bases). Deletions cut 4 bases from V and 4 bases from J, with 14 bases between. The CDR3 consists of 14 residues. Germline V CDR1 and CDR2: SGHAT, FQNNGV. CDR3 nucleotide sequence: TGTGCCAGCAGCTCAACGCGGGGGCTTTACGAGCAGTACTTC. Translation: CASSSTRGLYEQYF.

V gene TRBV5-1 combines with J gene TRBJ2-5; TRBD2 agrees at 7 bases. This CDR3 is 15 amino acids long. Per germline, CDR1 SGHRS and CDR2 YFSETQ. With 6 bases clipped from V and 3 bases from J, the junction kept 11 bases outside the gene matches. CDR3 in amino acids: CASTRGGGNEETQYF. DNA of the CDR3: TGCGCCAGCACCCGTGGGGGGGGGAATGAAGAGACCCAGTACTTC. Full variable domain (outside the CDR3, taken from reference TRBV5-1 and TRBJ2-5): KAGVTQTPRYLIKTRGQQVTLSCSPISGHRSVSWYQQTPGQGLQFLFEYFSETQRNKGNFPGRFSGRQFSNSRSEMNVSTLELGDSALYLCASTRGGGNEETQYFGPGTRLLVL.

The chain joins TRBV4-2 to TRBJ2-2; TRBD1 matches 7 bases. The germline V gene has CDR1 LGHNA and CDR2 YNFKEQ. The length of the CDR3 is 15 residues. With V trimmed by 0 bases and J by 5 bases, 3 bases remained unmatched. Here the CDR3 DNA reads TGTGCCAGCAGCCAAGATTCACAGGGGACCGGGGAGCTGTTTTTT. Its protein is CASSQDSQGTGELFF.

Remarks on this clone: Other DNA sequences in the same sample also yield this CDR3. The chain employs TRBV7-9 and TRBJ2-7, with D maybe TRBD1 (5 bases). The CDR3 sequence is 13 residues long. The germline V and J ends were trimmed by 2 bases and 1 base, with 6 bases remaining between them. Germline CDR1 and CDR2: SEHNR and FQNEAQ (reference sequence). The CDR3 nucleotides are TGTGCCAGCAGCTTACCAGGGTCCTACGAGCAGTACTTC. Amino acids: CASSLPGSYEQYF.

The chain recombines TRBV5-1 with TRBJ2-3, with 7 bases lining up with TRBD1. V trimming: 4 bases; J trimming: 1 base; junction bases outside the gene matches: 3. The CDR3 covers 14 residues. The germline V gene has CDR1 SGHRS and CDR2 YFSETQ. The CDR3 DNA is TGCGCCAGCAGCCACGGACAGGGCACAGATACGCAGTATTTT. Protein product: CASSHGQGTDTQYF.

The chain is built from TRBV10-3 and TRBJ1-5; the D gene is possibly TRBD1 (6 bases). The germline CDR1 and CDR2 sequences are ENHRY and SYGVKD. Trimming pared 0 bases from V and 5 bases from J, leaving 14 bases between. The length of the CDR3 is 16 residues. The CDR3 DNA is TGTGCCATCAGTGAGTCGGGGGGGCGAGTGGATCAGCCCCAGCATTTT. Translated, it gives CAISESGGRVDQPQHF.

This sequence joins TRBV28 and TRBJ1-1; 8 bases are shared with TRBD1. V was pared by 2 bases and J by 0 bases, with 5 bases of the junction left unmatched. CDR1 and CDR2 (germline): MDHEN, SYDVKM. The CDR3 runs to 16 residues. The CDR3, as DNA: TGTGCCAGCAGTTTAGGGAACAGGGGGTTGAACACTGAAGCTTTCTTT. This sequence encodes CASSLGNRGLNTEAFF.

The chain has TRBV5-1 and TRBJ2-7; 7 bases align to TRBD1. The CDR3 loop spans 14 amino acids. V was clipped by 4 bases and J by 2 bases; unmatched bases: 6. From germline, CDR1 is SGHRS and CDR2 YFSETQ. CDR3 region: CASSPGGIPYEQYF. CDR3 DNA: TGCGCCAGCAGCCCAGGGGGAATCCCCTACGAGCAGTACTTC.